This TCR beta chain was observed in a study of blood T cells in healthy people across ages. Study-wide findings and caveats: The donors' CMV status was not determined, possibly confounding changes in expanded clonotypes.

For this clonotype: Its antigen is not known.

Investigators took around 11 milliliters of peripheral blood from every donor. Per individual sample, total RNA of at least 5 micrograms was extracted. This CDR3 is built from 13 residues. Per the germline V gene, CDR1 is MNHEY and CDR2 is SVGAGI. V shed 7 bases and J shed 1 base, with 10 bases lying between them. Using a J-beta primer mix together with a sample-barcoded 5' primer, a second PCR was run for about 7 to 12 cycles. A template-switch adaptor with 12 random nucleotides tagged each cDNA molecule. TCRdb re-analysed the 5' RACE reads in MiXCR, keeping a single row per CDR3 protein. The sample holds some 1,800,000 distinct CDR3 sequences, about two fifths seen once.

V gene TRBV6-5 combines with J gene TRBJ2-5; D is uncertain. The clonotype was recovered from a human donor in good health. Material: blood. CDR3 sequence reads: CASTSWGQETQYF. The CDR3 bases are TGTGCCAGCACCTCCTGGGGCCAAGAGACCCAGTACTTC.